The TCR beta chain under discussion was sequenced for a study of tumor-infiltrating lymphocytes in primary liver carcinoma. From germline, CDR1 is SQVTM and CDR2 ANQGSEA. The CDR3 totals 13 residues. With 6 bases removed from V and 9 bases from J, the gap between germline ends came to 18 bases. Total RNA (around 510 ng) served as template for TCR beta cDNA synthesis primed by a constant-region primer. TCR beta libraries came from three nested multiplex PCR rounds using slightly modified ARM-PCR. Two initial PCR rounds of approximately 10 cycles each paired TRBV1-TRBV30 forward primers with a C-beta reverse primer. TCRdb reprocessed the multiplex PCR reads with MiXCR, giving one entry per CDR3 protein. The sample has hundreds of thousands of distinct CDR3 sequences, 50% to 75% seen once; the top ten hold approximately 17%. There are many counts of this clonotype. The blood RNA (from unsorted whole blood) was obtained, and germline DNA was also extracted.

This sequence was found in a woman younger than 45 with primary liver carcinoma and hepatitis B virus infection. Sequencing used peripheral blood. The V call is TRBV29-1, the J call TRBJ2-1, with D tentatively TRBD2 (5 bases). The CDR3 DNA follows: TGCAGCGTCACAAGACCAGGCAGCGGTGAGCAGTTCTTC. Translation: CSVTRPGSGEQFF.